These 31 T cell receptor beta chains share one sample of origin, sequenced in a study of blood T cell repertoires in COVID-19. The assay was immunoSEQ multiplex PCR, and TCRdb's table has in-frame clones only and misses some. The sample yields about 160,000 clones, around nine tenths seen once. The specimen sequenced was peripheral blood. Receptor source: a woman aged 70 to 79 with COVID-19, enrolled during active disease.

V gene TRBV5-1 combines with J gene TRBJ2-5; D unresolved. V was cut by 0 bases and J by 3 bases, with 12 bases left in between. The CDR3 extends over 15 amino acids. The germline V gene encodes CDR1 SGHRS and CDR2 YFSETQ. In DNA form, the CDR3 reads TGCGCCAGCAGCTTGGATGTCGGTTCGAAAGAGACCCAGTACTTC. The encoded protein is CASSLDVGSKETQYF.

This clone was recorded once. This sequence joins TRBV10-3 and TRBJ2-2; 10 nucleotides agree with TRBD1. Germline CDR1 and CDR2: ENHRY and SYGVKD. CDR3 length equals 14 residues. V was clipped by 6 bases and J by 4 bases; unmatched bases: 2. CDR3 coding DNA: TGTGCCATCAGGAGACAGGGGGCCACCGGGGAGCTGTTTTTT. It codes for CAIRRQGATGELFF.

The V and J genes are TRBV3-1 (or the pseudogene TRBV3-2) and TRBJ1-1; D is unresolved. The ends were cut back, 4 bases at V and 0 bases at J, with 9 bases in the middle. This CDR3 comprises 14 residues. Germline CDR1 and CDR2: LGHDT and YNNKEL (reference sequence). This CDR3 reads CASSLSGVNTEAFF. The CDR3 bases are TGTGCCAGCAGCCTGAGCGGGGTGAACACTGAAGCTTTCTTT.

This clone was found a few times. The J gene is TRBJ1-1, the V gene TRBV2; 7 bases align to TRBD1. CDR3 length: 16 amino acids. With 4 bases clipped from V and 1 base from J, the junction kept 9 bases outside the gene matches. Germline V lookup: CDR1 SNHLY, CDR2 FYNNEI. The CDR3 sequence: CASSVGQGGENTEAFF. In DNA, the CDR3 is TGTGCCAGCAGTGTTGGGCAGGGGGGAGAGAACACTGAAGCTTTCTTT.

About this clone: Other nucleotide sequences from this sample produce the same CDR3. This chain uses TRBV5-1 with TRBJ2-5; 7 bases map to TRBD2. The CDR3 spans 13 residues. Germline V gene lookup returns CDR1 SGHRS and CDR2 YFSETQ. V dropped 3 bases and J dropped 3; count of bases not matched to a gene: 2. This CDR3 is CASSWGGEETQYF. In DNA, the CDR3 is TGCGCCAGCAGCTGGGGAGGGGAAGAGACCCAGTACTTC.

The chain carries TRBV30 and TRBJ2-3; possible D gene TRBD2, 7 bases. Trimming removed 4 bases from V and 1 base from J, with 15 bases in between. There are 15 residues in the CDR3. Germline loops: CDR1 GTSNPN, CDR2 SVGIG (reference sequence). The DNA for the CDR3 is TGTGCCTGGAAGATCGGAGGGGGGGGCACAGATACGCAGTATTTT. It is translated as CAWKIGGGGTDTQYF.

The chain joins TRBV2 to TRBJ1-4, with D maybe TRBD1 (6 bases). The CDR3 has 15 residues. CDR1 SNHLY and CDR2 FYNNEI come from the germline V gene. Trimming took 6 bases from V and 4 from J, leaving 15 bases between them. The CDR3 loop is CASSGTGFVNEKLFF. In DNA, the CDR3 is TGTGCCAGCAGCGGAACAGGGTTCGTTAATGAAAAACTGTTTTTT.

DNA of the CDR3: TGTGCCAGCAGCTTAGAGGTCCTAGCGGGGTGGGCGAATACGCAGTATTTT. Its protein product is CASSLEVLAGWANTQYF. The chain recombines TRBV7-2 with TRBJ2-3, with 9 bases identical to TRBD2. Germline V lookup: CDR1 SGHTA, CDR2 FQGNSA. Losses at the gene ends were 1 base for V and 7 bases for J; bases not matched to a gene: 12. The CDR3 contains 17 residues.

CDR3 bases: TGTGCCAGCAGCTTTTATACAGTCCCGAGCTCTGGAAACACCATATATTTT. This sequence encodes CASSFYTVPSSGNTIYF. V gene TRBV5-5 combines with J gene TRBJ1-3; D gene uncertain. The V end was cut by 2 bases, the J end by 0 bases, with 15 bases between. CDR3 length: 17 amino acids. Germline V lookup: CDR1 SGHKS, CDR2 YYEKEE (reference sequence).

The chain employs TRBV5-8 and TRBJ2-1; D is possibly TRBD1 (5 bases). Looked up from germline, CDR1 is SGHTS and CDR2 is YDEGEE. The CDR3 spans 13 residues. Trimming pared 4 bases from V and 4 bases from J, leaving 9 bases between. The CDR3 loop reads CASSPGLYNEQFF. The CDR3 nucleotides are TGTGCCAGCAGCCCAGGGTTGTACAATGAGCAGTTCTTC.

The rearrangement uses TRBV19 and TRBJ1-4, with a weak D call TRBD1 (6 bases). Trimming took off 9 bases at V and 5 bases at J, with 13 bases between the two ends. Per the germline V gene, CDR1 is LNHDA and CDR2 is SQIVND (reference sequence). The CDR3 loop spans 13 amino acids. The CDR3 is CASSPGGNEKLFF. DNA for the CDR3: TGTGCCAGCAGTCCGGGGGGCAATGAAAAACTGTTTTTT.

This clone was seen just once. The genes are TRBV3-1 (or the pseudogene TRBV3-2) and TRBJ2-5, with 11 nucleotides matching TRBD2. The CDR3 sequence is 19 residues long. Looked up from germline, CDR1 is LGHDT and CDR2 is YNNKEL (reference sequence). V trimming: 3 bases; J trimming: 2 bases; junction bases outside the gene matches: 14. DNA for the CDR3: TGTGCCAGCAGCCACCTTCTCAGGAGAGTAGCGGGGGGGCAAGAGACCCAGTACTTC. Amino acid sequence: CASSHLLRRVAGGQETQYF.

This chain joins TRBV14 and TRBJ1-2, with a possible D match to TRBD1 (5 bases). The CDR3 sequence is 15 residues long. Germline CDR1 reads SGHDN; CDR2 reads FVKESK. V was cut by 3 bases and J by 4 bases, with 15 bases left in between. The CDR3 region is CASSQSAGFRYGYTF. The CDR3 coding sequence is TGTGCCAGCAGCCAGTCAGCAGGGTTTCGCTATGGCTACACCTTC.

This clone is a singleton in its sample. This sequence joins TRBV30 and TRBJ1-6; maybe TRBD1 (6 bases). Germline CDR1 reads GTSNPN; CDR2 reads SVGIG (reference sequence). The CDR3 runs 14 residues. V lost 5 bases and J lost 7, with 15 bases in between. The CDR3 is CAWQGGGRNSPLHF. For the CDR3, the DNA is TGTGCCTGGCAAGGCGGGGGCAGAAATTCACCCCTCCACTTT.

The chain has TRBV4-1 and TRBJ2-1; D is possibly TRBD1 (5 bases). Trimming took 5 bases from V and 3 from J, leaving 20 bases between them. Germline lookup yields CDR1 MGHRA and CDR2 YSYEKL. The CDR3 covers 17 residues. CDR3 nucleotide sequence: TGCGCCAGCAGCGCAAGCCCAGACAGCGCCTACTACAATGAGCAGTTCTTC. Translation gives CASSASPDSAYYNEQFF.

This clone was seen more than once but under ten times. V is TRBV7-8 and J is TRBJ1-4; D may be TRBD1 (6 bases). Per germline, CDR1 SGHVS and CDR2 FQNEAQ. The CDR3 runs 15 residues. The ends were cut back, 5 bases at V and 6 bases at J, with 16 bases in the middle. CDR3: CASSTQGLRDEKLFF. The CDR3 region has the DNA TGTGCCAGCAGCACACAGGGATTGAGGGATGAAAAACTGTTTTTT. The complete variable domain, with remaining parts taken from reference TRBV7-8 and TRBJ1-4, reads GAGVSQSPRYKVAKRGQDVALRCDPISGHVSLFWYQQALGQGPEFLTYFQNEAQLDKSGLPSDRFFAERPEGSVSTLKIQRTQQEDSAVYLCASSTQGLRDEKLFFGSGTQLSVL.

This clone appeared a single time. The chain has TRBV5-1 and TRBJ2-7, with no clear D. Trimming took off 0 bases at V and 2 bases at J, with 12 bases between the two ends. Per the germline V gene, CDR1 is SGHRS and CDR2 is YFSETQ. This CDR3 has 15 amino acids. The CDR3 nucleotides read TGCGCCAGCAGCTTGGGTATGGGCAGTCCCTACGAGCAGTACTTC. Its protein product is CASSLGMGSPYEQYF.

The genes are TRBV5-1 and TRBJ2-3, with TRBD2 matching 13 bases. From germline, CDR1 is SGHRS and CDR2 YFSETQ. This CDR3 has 18 residues. Trimming took 0 bases from V and 0 from J; bases not matched to a gene: 4. CDR3 DNA: TGCGCCAGCAGCTTGGCACTAGCGGGGGGGACTAGCACAGATACGCAGTATTTT. As protein: CASSLALAGGTSTDTQYF. Combining the CDR3 with reference TRBV5-1 and TRBJ2-3 gives the whole variable domain KAGVTQTPRYLIKTRGQQVTLSCSPISGHRSVSWYQQTPGQGLQFLFEYFSETQRNKGNFPGRFSGRQFSNSRSEMNVSTLELGDSALYLCASSLALAGGTSTDTQYFGPGTRLTVL.

The CDR3 nucleotides read TGCGCCAGCAGCTTGATAGGACAGGGGACGTCTGGCTACACCTTC. This encodes CASSLIGQGTSGYTF. The chain employs TRBV5-1 and TRBJ1-2; 9 bases match TRBD1. Germline CDR1 SGHRS, CDR2 YFSETQ. Trimming took 1 base from V and 7 from J; bases not matched to a gene: 8. This CDR3 is built from 15 residues.

J is TRBJ2-1 and V is TRBV5-5; 8 bases match TRBD1. Germline lookup yields CDR1 SGHKS and CDR2 YYEKEE (reference sequence). This CDR3 spans 18 amino acids. J lost 1 base, V lost 2 bases, and 11 bases had no gene match. The CDR3 region has the DNA TGTGCCAGCAGCTTAAGTAGGGTCCAGGGGGCGTCCTACAATGAGCAGTTCTTC. Its translation: CASSLSRVQGASYNEQFF.

This chain links TRBV3-1 (or the pseudogene TRBV3-2) with TRBJ1-2, with a possible D match to TRBD1 (6 bases). The CDR3 loop spans 15 amino acids. The V end was cut by 1 base, the J end by 5 bases, with 14 bases between. Germline V gene data show CDR1 as LGHDT and CDR2 as YNNKEL (reference sequence). For the CDR3, the DNA is TGTGCCAGCAGCCAAGGGCCAGGGGTAGGGTATGGCTACACCTTC. As protein: CASSQGPGVGYGYTF.

This clone was counted a single time. The gene calls are TRBV5-8 and TRBJ1-6; D is perhaps TRBD1 (5 bases). Trimming removed 4 bases at V and 3 bases at J, with 8 bases between. Germline CDR1 SGHTS, CDR2 YDEGEE. The CDR3 is 14 amino acids. The CDR3, as DNA: TGTGCCAGCAGCATCGGGGGCTATAATTCACCCCTCCACTTT. This gives the protein CASSIGGYNSPLHF.

This chain links TRBV4-1 with TRBJ2-1; D is ambiguous. The CDR3 loop spans 15 amino acids. Deletions cut 0 bases from V and 10 bases from J, with 16 bases between. The V gene's germline CDR1 is MGHRA and CDR2 YSYEKL. CDR3 in amino acids: CASSQDLVAGREQFF. CDR3 nucleotides: TGCGCCAGCAGCCAAGACCTGGTGGCAGGCAGGGAGCAGTTCTTC.

The chain is built from TRBV7-9 and TRBJ1-1, with 7 bases lining up with TRBD1. The CDR3 totals 13 residues. With 5 bases clipped from V and 5 bases from J, the junction kept 5 bases outside the gene matches. Germline lookup yields CDR1 SEHNR and CDR2 FQNEAQ (reference sequence). DNA of the CDR3: TGTGCCAGCAGCGAGACAGGGCTAACTGAAGCTTTCTTT. Translating it yields CASSETGLTEAFF. The full variable domain, rest sourced from reference TRBV7-9 and TRBJ1-1, is DTGVSQNPRHKITKRGQNVTFRCDPISEHNRLYWYRQTLGQGPEFLTYFQNEAQLEKSRLLSDRFSAERPKGSFSTLEIQRTEQGDSAMYLCASSETGLTEAFFGQGTRLTVV.

The gene calls are TRBV20-1 and TRBJ2-5; 13 bases are shared with TRBD2. The CDR3 totals 17 residues. With 3 bases clipped from V and 5 bases from J, the junction kept 12 bases outside the gene matches. The germline gives CDR1 DFQATT, CDR2 SNEGSKA (reference sequence). The CDR3 protein is CSASSLAGGRNWETQYF. The DNA of the CDR3 is TGCAGTGCTAGTTCACTAGCGGGGGGGCGGAATTGGGAGACCCAGTACTTC.

The chain combines TRBV27 with TRBJ2-3; 9 bases match TRBD2. Germline V gene sequence: CDR1 MNHEY, CDR2 SMNVEV (reference sequence). The CDR3 covers 13 residues. Unmatched junction bases numbered 3, after V lost 5 bases and J lost 6 bases. CDR3 coding DNA: TGTGCCAGCAGTGGGGGGACTAGCGATACGCAGTATTTT. This translates into CASSGGTSDTQYF.

This clone occurred a few times. The genes are TRBV5-1 and TRBJ2-1; perhaps TRBD2 as D (5 bases). In germline, CDR1 is SGHRS, CDR2 YFSETQ. The CDR3 runs 14 residues. V dropped 0 bases and J dropped 5 bases, with 9 bases sitting between them. CDR3 coding DNA: TGCGCCAGCAGCTTGGTCCTCGGGGACAATGAGCAGTTCTTC. Amino acids: CASSLVLGDNEQFF.

The chain combines TRBV9 with TRBJ2-7; D is undetermined. Germline values: CDR1 SGDLS, CDR2 YYNGEE. The V and J ends lost 0 bases and 3 bases respectively, with 7 bases between them. The CDR3 covers 13 residues. Here the CDR3 reads CASSVAPIYEQYF. The CDR3 bases are TGTGCCAGCAGCGTAGCCCCAATCTACGAGCAGTACTTC.

This chain connects TRBV7-8 to TRBJ2-7, with D perhaps TRBD1 (6 bases). This CDR3 is 13 amino acids long. Germline V gene sequence: CDR1 SGHVS, CDR2 FQNEAQ. V lost 0 bases and J lost 6, with 9 bases in between. CDR3 nucleotides: TGTGCCAGCAGCTTAGCACAGGGTGTCGAGCAGTACTTC. This sequence encodes CASSLAQGVEQYF.

The J gene is TRBJ1-6, the V gene TRBV28, with a tentative D call TRBD1 (6 bases). This CDR3 has 16 residues. CDR1 MDHEN and CDR2 SYDVKM come from the germline V gene. Trimming took off 5 bases at V and 6 bases at J, with 17 bases between the two ends. The chain's CDR3 is CASSPQTGRFNSPLHF. The CDR3 DNA reads as TGTGCCAGCAGTCCCCAGACAGGCCGTTTTAATTCACCCCTCCACTTT.

This chain joins TRBV2 and TRBJ2-7, with TRBD1 matching 11 bases. The germline V gene has CDR1 SNHLY and CDR2 FYNNEI. The CDR3 runs 14 residues. V lost 5 bases to trimming and J lost 5 bases; unmatched junction nucleotides: 5. The CDR3 DNA reads TGTGCCAGCAGTAGTGGACAGGGGGCGAACGAGCAGTACTTC. Residues: CASSSGQGANEQYF.